These T cell receptor beta chains were read from a single sample in a study of T cells in localized non-small cell lung cancer. Sequencing was performed with immunoSEQ multiplex PCR; in TCRdb, only in-frame clones are kept and a portion is missing. The sample yields 3,100 or so clones, roughly 29% seen once. Specimen: lung tumor tissue, collected before any cancer treatment. These receptors came from a female donor older than 55 with stage I lung adenocarcinoma. Each CDR3 is given with its conserved first and last residue. The order of the fields is J gene, V gene, D gene, clone size, CDR3 DNA, CDR3 protein. A D gene is named only where the DNA matches it firmly. Size is omitted from some rows. Given values are once, few, many or a class for expanded clones.

J: TRBJ2-3; V: TRBV6-8; D: -; size: -; DNA: TGTGCCACCGGGGGGGACAGCCCCACAGATACGCAGTATTTT; CDR3: CATGGDSPTDTQYF
J: TRBJ2-2; V: TRBV11-3; D: TRBD1; size: -; DNA: TGTGCCAGCAGCTTCCCGGAGGGACAGGTTAACACCGGGGAGCTGTTTTTT; CDR3: CASSFPEGQVNTGELFF
J: TRBJ1-4; V: TRBV11-3; D: TRBD1; size: -; DNA: TGTGCCAGCAGCTTGGCTTGGAGGCCCACCGGGACAGGCAATGAAAAACTGTTTTTT; CDR3: CASSLAWRPTGTGNEKLFF
J: TRBJ1-2; V: TRBV11-3; D: -; size: few; DNA: TGTGCCAGCAGCCCCTCCGAGGGGGTCGGTGGCTACACCTTC; CDR3: CASSPSEGVGGYTF
J: TRBJ2-7; V: TRBV11-3; D: TRBD1; size: medium-sized; DNA: TGTGCCAGCAGCATCAGGGGGCCCCAGGGGGGCGAGCAGTACTTC; CDR3: CASSIRGPQGGEQYF
J: TRBJ1-2; V: TRBV9; D: -; size: few; DNA: TGTGCCAGCAATCCGGACAGCTATGGCTACACCTTC; CDR3: CASNPDSYGYTF
J: TRBJ1-2; V: TRBV30; D: -; size: few; DNA: TGTGCCTGGAGTGTCGGCGGGTATGGCTACACCTTC; CDR3: CAWSVGGYGYTF
J: TRBJ1-4; V: TRBV5-2; D: -; size: few; DNA: TGTGCCAGCATGGTGGAGGGCCAACCGGGAAAACTGTTTTTT; CDR3: CASMVEGQPGKLFF
J: TRBJ2-1; V: TRBV19; D: -; size: -; DNA: TGTGCCAGTAAGGGAGGCAGATACAATGAGCAGTTCTTC; CDR3: CASKGGRYNEQFF
J: TRBJ2-5; V: TRBV7-6; D: -; size: -; DNA: TGTGCCAGCAGCTTAGGAGGGGGGCAAGAGACCCAGTACTTC; CDR3: CASSLGGGQETQYF
J: TRBJ1-1; V: TRBV9; D: TRBD1; size: few; DNA: TGTGCCAGCAGCGCTGGACAGGGGGGTACTGAAGCTTTCTTT; CDR3: CASSAGQGGTEAFF
J: TRBJ1-1; V: TRBV11-3; D: -; size: -; DNA: TGTGCCAGCAGCTTGGGCAGACTGAACACTGAAGCTTTCTTT; CDR3: CASSLGRLNTEAFF
J: TRBJ1-2; V: TRBV1; D: -; size: few; DNA: TGCGCCAGCAGCCTCGGGACAGGGGACGGCTACACCTTC; CDR3: CASSLGTGDGYTF
J: TRBJ2-7; V: TRBV12-5; D: -; size: large; DNA: TGTGCTAGTGGTTTGGATCAGGGACAGTACTTC; CDR3: CASGLDQGQYF
J: TRBJ1-6; V: TRBV19; D: -; size: -; DNA: TGTGCCAGTAGTATTGGGGCCAGCTATAATTCACCCCTCCACTTT; CDR3: CASSIGASYNSPLHF
J: TRBJ2-7; V: TRBV19; D: -; size: -; DNA: TGTGCCAGTAGTTCGTCCCTAACAGGGTTTTCAAGAGAGCAGTACTTC; CDR3: CASSSSLTGFSREQYF
J: TRBJ2-2; V: TRBV9; D: -; size: few; DNA: TGTGCCAGCAGTGAACGGAGTCCCGGGGAGCTGTTTTTT; CDR3: CASSERSPGELFF
J: TRBJ2-2; V: TRBV18; D: -; size: -; DNA: TGTGCCAGCTCACCACAAAACACCGGGGAGCTGTTTTTT; CDR3: CASSPQNTGELFF
J: TRBJ2-5; V: TRBV6-8; D: -; size: -; DNA: TGTGCCAGCAGCGGCCGGAGATGGGAGACCCAGTACTTC; CDR3: CASSGRRWETQYF
J: TRBJ2-5; V: TRBV29-1; D: TRBD2; size: -; DNA: TGCAGCGTTGGACTAGCGGATGAGACCCAGTACTTC; CDR3: CSVGLADETQYF
J: TRBJ1-2; V: TRBV4-1; D: TRBD1; size: few; DNA: TGCGCCAGCAGCCAAGTCGCGACAGGGGCTAACTATGGCTACACCTTC; CDR3: CASSQVATGANYGYTF
J: TRBJ1-6; V: TRBV18; D: -; size: -; DNA: TGTGCCAGCTCACCAACGAGGACGACAGGTTCACCCCTCCACTTT; CDR3: CASSPTRTTGSPLHF
J: TRBJ1-2; V: TRBV9; D: -; size: few; DNA: TGTGCCAGCAGCGTCCGGGACGGGTATGGCTACACCTTC; CDR3: CASSVRDGYGYTF
J: TRBJ2-1; V: TRBV11-3; D: TRBD2; size: -; DNA: TGTGCCAGCAGCTTAGGCGCTAGCGGGGGATTGTTGAATGAGCAGTTCTTC; CDR3: CASSLGASGGLLNEQFF
J: TRBJ2-3; V: TRBV4-1; D: TRBD1; size: -; DNA: TGCGCCAGCAGCCAACAAACAGGGGGTAGCACAGATACGCAGTATTTT; CDR3: CASSQQTGGSTDTQYF
J: TRBJ1-2; V: TRBV18; D: TRBD1; size: few; DNA: TGTGCCAGCTCCGGGACAGGGGCGGAGGGCTACACCTTC; CDR3: CASSGTGAEGYTF
J: TRBJ2-1; V: TRBV5-1; D: -; size: -; DNA: TGCGCCAGCAGCCCGGGTGAGGGTAGGAATGAGCAGTTCTTC; CDR3: CASSPGEGRNEQFF
J: TRBJ1-5; V: TRBV9; D: -; size: -; DNA: TGTGCCAGCAGCGTAGGGAACAGCAATCAGCCCCAGCATTTT; CDR3: CASSVGNSNQPQHF
J: TRBJ2-2; V: TRBV18; D: TRBD2; size: -; DNA: TGTGCCAGCTCACCTTTAGGACTAGCGGTATCTGGGGAGCTGTTTTTT; CDR3: CASSPLGLAVSGELFF
J: TRBJ2-1; V: TRBV5-1; D: TRBD1; size: -; DNA: TGCGCCAGCAGCTCCCGGGACAGAGACAATGAGCAGTTCTTC; CDR3: CASSSRDRDNEQFF
J: TRBJ1-1; V: TRBV11-3; D: TRBD1; size: -; DNA: TGTGCCAGCAGTCCCCTCGGGGGACAGAGCAATCCATGGGGCACTGAAGCTTTCTTT; CDR3: CASSPLGGQSNPWGTEAFF
J: TRBJ2-1; V: TRBV11-3; D: TRBD1; size: few; DNA: TGTGCCAGCAGCTTGGCCCTCGGGACAGGGGCCTACAATGAGCAGTTCTTC; CDR3: CASSLALGTGAYNEQFF
J: TRBJ1-1; V: TRBV15; D: TRBD1; size: -; DNA: TGTGCCACCAGCACAAGGACAGGGCCTAACACTGAAGCTTTCTTT; CDR3: CATSTRTGPNTEAFF
J: TRBJ2-1; V: TRBV30; D: TRBD2; size: few; DNA: TGTGCCTGGAGTGTGGTGGGGGGAGGGAATGAGCAGTTCTTC; CDR3: CAWSVVGGGNEQFF
J: TRBJ1-5; V: TRBV11-3; D: -; size: few; DNA: TGTGCCAGCAGGGACATTGATTACAGCAATCAGCCCCAGCATTTT; CDR3: CASRDIDYSNQPQHF
J: TRBJ1-1; V: TRBV6-8; D: -; size: medium-sized; DNA: TGTGCCAGCAGTTATGAGGTTCGGGACACTGAAGCTTTCTTT; CDR3: CASSYEVRDTEAFF
J: TRBJ1-2; V: TRBV11-3; D: TRBD1; size: medium-sized; DNA: TGTGCCAGCAGCTTAGTGACAGGGGCCAACTATGGCTACACCTTC; CDR3: CASSLVTGANYGYTF
J: TRBJ2-7; V: TRBV30; D: TRBD2; size: -; DNA: TGTGCCTGGAGTTCGACTAGCGGGGGCTACGAGCAGTACTTC; CDR3: CAWSSTSGGYEQYF
J: TRBJ1-2; V: TRBV2; D: -; size: few; DNA: TGTGCCAGCAGTGTTTCGGACTATGGTTACACCTTC; CDR3: CASSVSDYGYTF